One sample yielded the 20 T cell receptor beta chains listed below, sequenced in a study of CD8+ T cells in alopecia areata. Reverse transcription of extracted RNA yielded cDNA, which provided the sequencing template. Using immunoSEQ multiplex PCR, the repertoire was profiled, and TCRdb retains in-frame clones only, with some absent. The sample lists about 70,000 clones, roughly half seen once, with roughly 17% in the top ten. The source material was CD8+ T cells sorted from blood, sampled at week 0. The receptors originated from a human donor with alopecia areata.

The rearrangement uses TRBV28 and TRBJ2-7, with D perhaps being TRBD1 or TRBD2 (5 bases each). V was trimmed by 2 bases and J by 3 bases, leaving 14 bases between them. The germline gives CDR1 MDHEN, CDR2 SYDVKM. This CDR3 comprises 15 residues. CDR3 nucleotides: TGTGCCAGCAGTTTAAGCAGAGAGGGGATCTACGAGCAGTACTTC. Protein: CASSLSREGIYEQYF.

V gene TRBV9 combines with J gene TRBJ2-7; 7 bases map to TRBD1. CDR3 size: 14 residues. Germline V CDR1 and CDR2: SGDLS, YYNGEE. V lost 4 bases, J lost 3 bases, and 7 bases stayed unmatched. This CDR3 reads CASSPRQGVYEQYF. CDR3 nucleotide sequence: TGTGCCAGCAGCCCCCGACAGGGAGTCTACGAGCAGTACTTC.

This clone was picked up one time. This chain connects TRBV7-9 to TRBJ2-7, with D unresolved. V was pared by 3 bases and J by 0 bases, with 9 bases between. The CDR3 is 14 amino acids. In germline, CDR1 is SEHNR, CDR2 FQNEAQ (reference sequence). The CDR3 DNA reads as TGTGCCAGCAGCTTTGTTCAGAGCTCCTACGAGCAGTACTTC. It codes for CASSFVQSSYEQYF.

This clone came up a few times. The chain has TRBV4-1 and TRBJ2-2; perhaps D is TRBD1 or TRBD2 (6 bases each). The CDR3 has 13 residues. Trimming cost V 3 bases and J 7 bases, with 9 bases left between them. The germline V gene has CDR1 MGHRA and CDR2 YSYEKL. The CDR3 loop is CASSQRGVGELFF. In DNA form, the CDR3 reads TGCGCCAGCAGCCAGAGGGGGGTCGGGGAGCTGTTTTTT.

This clone was observed a few times. The V gene is TRBV19, the J gene TRBJ2-5; D unclear. CDR3 length equals 14 residues. With 6 bases removed from V and 1 base from J, the gap between germline ends came to 12 bases. In germline, CDR1 is LNHDA, CDR2 SQIVND (reference sequence). In nucleotides, the CDR3 is TGTGCCAGTAGCGTGGGTCCCACCCAAGAGACCCAGTACTTC. Translation gives CASSVGPTQETQYF.

The chain employs TRBV7-9 and TRBJ2-7, with D tentatively TRBD1 (5 bases). Germline assignment: CDR1 SEHNR and CDR2 FQNEAQ (reference sequence). The CDR3 consists of 14 residues. V gave up 5 bases and J gave up 3 bases, with 14 bases separating them. CDR3 region: CASSQGVAGYEQYF. DNA for the CDR3: TGTGCCAGCAGCCAAGGGGTGGCAGGCTACGAGCAGTACTTC.

This clone turned up a few times. This rearrangement joins TRBV29-1 to TRBJ2-7; no clear D. In germline, CDR1 is SQVTM, CDR2 ANQGSEA. Trimming took 2 bases from V and 2 from J, leaving 10 bases between them. There are 13 residues in the CDR3. The CDR3 protein is CSVEIPGAYEQYF. The CDR3 coding sequence is TGCAGCGTTGAAATACCAGGCGCCTACGAGCAGTACTTC.

The V call is TRBV5-4, the J call TRBJ2-7; 9 bases line up with TRBD2. Trimming removed 2 bases from V and 3 bases from J; junction bases left unmatched: 3. From germline, CDR1 is SGHNT and CDR2 YYREEE (reference sequence). This CDR3 is 14 amino acids long. In nucleotides, the CDR3 is TGTGCCAGCAGCTTATCTAGCGGGAACTACGAGCAGTACTTC. Its protein product is CASSLSSGNYEQYF.

The chain carries TRBV7-9 and TRBJ2-3; no definite D call. Trimming shortened V by 0 bases and J by 4 bases, and 2 bases separated the two germline ends. Germline V gives CDR1 SEHNR, CDR2 FQNEAQ (reference sequence). The CDR3 totals 12 residues. The CDR3 DNA reads as TGTGCCAGCAGCTTAGCGTCAGATACGCAGTATTTT. Its protein product is CASSLASDTQYF.

This chain connects TRBV6-4 to TRBJ2-3; TRBD1 might be the D (5 bases). V lost 4 bases to trimming and J lost 3 bases, with 8 bases between them. The germline CDR1 and CDR2 sequences are MRHNA and SNTAGT. This CDR3 is built from 13 residues. CDR3 sequence reads: CASSVRGTDTQYF. CDR3 sequence (DNA): TGTGCCAGCAGTGTTAGGGGAACAGATACGCAGTATTTT.

This clone was counted only a few times. V usage is TRBV11-1 and J usage is TRBJ2-5; maybe TRBD1 (5 bases). From germline, CDR1 is SGHAT and CDR2 FQDESV (reference sequence). V was clipped by 5 bases and J by 0 bases, with 10 bases between them. This CDR3 has 14 residues. CDR3 bases: TGTGCCAGCAGCGCAAGGGGTTACCAAGAGACCCAGTACTTC. Encoded protein: CASSARGYQETQYF.

The chain links TRBV30 to TRBJ2-1; no clear D. Trimming stripped 0 bases from V and 2 bases from J, with 5 bases between. Germline assignment: CDR1 GTSNPN and CDR2 SVGIG (reference sequence). This CDR3 is built from 13 residues. CDR3 coding DNA: TGTGCCTGGAGTGTTGCAGCCTACAATGAGCAGTTCTTC. Amino acids: CAWSVAAYNEQFF.

This clone was observed a handful of times. The CDR3 sequence: CASSQDSTSPSYEQYF. The DNA for the CDR3 is TGTGCCAGCAGCCAAGATTCGACTAGTCCCTCCTACGAGCAGTACTTC. The rearrangement joins TRBV5-4 to TRBJ2-7; D may be TRBD2 (6 bases). Trimming stripped 4 bases from V and 0 bases from J, with 17 bases between. Germline V gene sequence: CDR1 SGHNT, CDR2 YYREEE (reference sequence). The CDR3 has 16 amino acids.

V gene TRBV29-1 combines with J gene TRBJ2-2; D gene ambiguous. Trimming pared 6 bases from V and 8 bases from J, leaving 10 bases between. Germline V gives CDR1 SQVTM, CDR2 ANQGSEA. This CDR3 comprises 11 residues. CDR3 coding DNA: TGCAGCGTACCTGTGGCAGGGGAGCTGTTTTTT. As protein: CSVPVAGELFF.

The rearrangement joins TRBV2 to TRBJ2-3, with TRBD2 identical over 9 bases. CDR1 and CDR2 (germline): SNHLY, FYNNEI. CDR3 length: 15 residues. Germline trimming cut 2 bases from V and 1 base from J; bases unmatched to any gene: 1. The CDR3 nucleotides read TGTGCCAGCAGTGAAATAGCGGGGGGCACAGATACGCAGTATTTT. Amino acids: CASSEIAGGTDTQYF.

This clone was counted between two and nine times. The chain links TRBV29-1 to TRBJ1-2; a weak D match, TRBD1 (5 bases). The V and J ends lost 3 bases and 4 bases respectively, with 24 bases between them. The CDR3 has 17 amino acids. Germline V CDR1 and CDR2: SQVTM, ANQGSEA. DNA of the CDR3: TGCAGCGTTGACCAATCCCAGGGTTTCAGCACTGGCTATGGCTACACCTTC. It yields the protein CSVDQSQGFSTGYGYTF.

The chain is built from TRBV7-9 and TRBJ2-5, with TRBD2 as a possible D gene (6 bases). The CDR3 is made up of 13 amino acids. Germline V gives CDR1 SEHNR, CDR2 FQNEAQ (reference sequence). Trimming stripped 4 bases from V and 2 bases from J, with 8 bases between. This CDR3 is CASSSSAQETQYF. In DNA, the CDR3 is TGTGCCAGCAGCTCTAGCGCTCAAGAGACCCAGTACTTC.

In this sample, this clone turned up once. The chain links TRBV27 to TRBJ2-3; D is ambiguous. The CDR3 is 13 amino acids. The germline V gene encodes CDR1 MNHEY and CDR2 SMNVEV (reference sequence). Trimming removed 7 bases from V and 5 bases from J, with 13 bases in between. CDR3 residues: CASNGGSGDTQYF. The CDR3 DNA sequence: TGTGCCAGCAATGGCGGATCTGGAGATACGCAGTATTTT.

Here the CDR3 reads CASTLRARVFYGYTF. The CDR3 bases are TGCGCCAGCACTCTCAGGGCCCGGGTCTTCTATGGCTACACCTTC. J is TRBJ1-2 and V is TRBV23-1, with D possibly TRBD1 on 5 matching bases. TRBV23-1 is placed among ORFs of uncertain function. With 7 bases removed from V and 4 bases from J, the gap between germline ends came to 19 bases. The CDR3 runs to 15 residues.

This clone came up a few times. The chain is built from TRBV6-5 and TRBJ2-5, with D possibly being TRBD2 (5 bases). Germline V gene data show CDR1 as MNHEY and CDR2 as SVGAGI. The germline V and J ends were trimmed by 0 bases and 4 bases, with 12 bases remaining between them. The CDR3 spans 15 residues. The CDR3 DNA reads TGTGCCAGCAGTTACTCGTATGGAGGAGCAGAGACCCAGTACTTC. This codes for CASSYSYGGAETQYF.